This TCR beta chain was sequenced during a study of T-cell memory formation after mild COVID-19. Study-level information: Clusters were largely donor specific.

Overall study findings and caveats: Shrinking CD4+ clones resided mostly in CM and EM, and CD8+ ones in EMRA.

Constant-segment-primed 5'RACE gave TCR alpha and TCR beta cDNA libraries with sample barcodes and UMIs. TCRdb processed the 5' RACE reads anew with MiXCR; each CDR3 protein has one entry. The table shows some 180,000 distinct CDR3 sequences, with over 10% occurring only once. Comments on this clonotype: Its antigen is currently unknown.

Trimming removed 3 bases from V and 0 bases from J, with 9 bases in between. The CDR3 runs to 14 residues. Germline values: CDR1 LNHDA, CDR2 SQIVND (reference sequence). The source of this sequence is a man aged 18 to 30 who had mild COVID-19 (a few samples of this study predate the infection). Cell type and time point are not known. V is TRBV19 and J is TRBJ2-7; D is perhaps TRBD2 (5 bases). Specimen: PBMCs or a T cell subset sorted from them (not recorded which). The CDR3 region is CASSMGGYSYEQYF. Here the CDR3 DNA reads TGTGCCAGTAGTATGGGCGGGTACTCCTACGAGCAGTACTTC. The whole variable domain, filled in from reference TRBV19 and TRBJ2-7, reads DGGITQSPKYLFRKEGQNVTLSCEQNLNHDAMYWYRQDPGQGLRLIYYSQIVNDFQKGDIAEGYSVSREKKESFPLTVTSAQKNPTAFYLCASSMGGYSYEQYFGPGTRLTVT.